The 2 T cell receptor beta chains presented below share a single source sample, sequenced in a study of T cell responses to AZD1222 COVID-19 vaccine. Repertoires were generated with immunoSEQ multiplex PCR, while TCRdb's copy carries only in-frame clones and drops some. The sample includes tens of thousands of clones, around 85% seen only once; the top ten take about 4.5%. The sample in question was peripheral blood, obtained 28 days after the second AZD1222 dose. All receptors derive from an adult who received the AZD1222 COVID-19 vaccine.

The rearrangement joins TRBV5-1 to TRBJ1-4; the match to TRBD1 covers 8 bases. CDR3 length: 16 residues. The V gene end was trimmed by 5 bases and the J gene end by 0 bases; junction bases not matched to a gene: 6. Germline assignment: CDR1 SGHRS and CDR2 YFSETQ. CDR3 sequence (DNA): TGCGCCAGCAGACCTCAGGGGGCAACAACTAATGAAAAACTGTTTTTT. It codes for CASRPQGATTNEKLFF. The whole variable domain, remainder taken from reference TRBV5-1 and TRBJ1-4, is KAGVTQTPRYLIKTRGQQVTLSCSPISGHRSVSWYQQTPGQGLQFLFEYFSETQRNKGNFPGRFSGRQFSNSRSEMNVSTLELGDSALYLCASRPQGATTNEKLFFGSGTQLSVL.

The V gene is TRBV10-3, the J gene TRBJ2-5; possibly TRBD2 for D (5 bases). The CDR3 runs to 14 residues. Germline CDR1 is ENHRY and CDR2 is SYGVKD. Trimming removed 3 bases from V and 2 bases from J, with 10 bases in between. DNA of the CDR3: TGTGCCATCAGTGATAAGAGGGAACAAGAGACCCAGTACTTC. It specifies CAISDKREQETQYF.